The entry below describes one T cell receptor (beta chain). This specimen comes from a study of monozygotic twins with inflammatory bowel disease. TCRdb reanalyzed the 5' RACE reads and collapses them to one entry per CDR3 protein, without DNA. This specimen shows around 150,000 distinct CDR3 sequences; the ten leading clones hold more than 2.5%. Germline CDR1 and CDR2: MNHEY and SVGAGI. The CDR3 is 13 amino acids. The chain employs TRBV6-5 and TRBJ2-3; lacking DNA, the TRBD2 call made by TCRdb goes unchecked. The sequenced sample consisted of blood. The sequence derives from a human donor with ulcerative colitis or Crohn's disease, or a healthy co-twin of an affected twin (not recorded which). CDR3 region: CASSQGLTDTQYF.